The clone carrying this T cell receptor beta chain was counted many times. Its antigen is currently unknown. In TCRdb, the reads were re-called with MiXCR into one record per CDR3 protein. The table records over 250,000 distinct CDR3 sequences, around 25% of them present only once. Germline assignment: CDR1 SGHVS and CDR2 FQNEAQ. The length of the CDR3 is 16 residues. V trimming: 5 bases; J trimming: 3 bases; junction bases outside the gene matches: 6. These data belong to a study of T cell repertoires in cytomegalovirus infection. For the study at large: Through public TCR beta signatures, both CMV infection and matching HLA type were indicated. General study points: Identification of carriers of CMV plus the relevant HLA was performed using cumulative public TCR beta family frequency. HLA-C-restricted CMV clonotypes gave the most frequent clonotype in two of eight donors.

The rearrangement uses TRBV7-8 and TRBJ2-3; 12 bases fit TRBD2. Sequencing input: PBMCs. The receptor was derived from a human donor in good health (CMV status not recorded). Some clones in this sample may be carry-over from other donors' samples. The CDR3 DNA reads as TGTGCCAGCAGCCCGAGGCTAGCGGGAGGGACAGATACGCAGTATTTT. As protein: CASSPRLAGGTDTQYF.